A single T cell receptor (beta chain) is shown here with its context. The assay was carried out at the deep level. Only in-frame clones appear in the TCRdb table, and some are missing; sequencing was by immunoSEQ multiplex PCR. The data hold some 2.1 million clones, with 80% to 95% observed a single time. V lost 8 bases and J lost 3, with 16 bases in between. The CDR3 runs 14 residues. CDR1 is SGHNT, CDR2 YYREEE, per germline (reference sequence). Naive CD8 cells, CD45RO-negative and positively selected for CCR7, excluded terminally differentiated effector memory CD45RA+ cells. All of the donors resided in Nashville, Tennessee, and each was a Caucasian adult. The entry originates in a study of shared clonotypes between healthy human individuals. In the study overall: Donors had three CD4 naive, three CD4 memory, two CD8 naive and one CD8 memory plate apiece.

The TCR sequence derives from a man aged 18 to 30 in good health. Some clones in this sample may be carry-over from other donors' samples. This sequence joins TRBV5-4 and TRBJ2-3, with D unresolved. Sequencing was performed on naive CD8+ T cells from PBMCs. This chain's CDR3 is CASKNPDVTDTQYF. CDR3 nucleotide sequence: TGTGCCAGTAAAAACCCGGACGTAACAGATACGCAGTATTTT.